This T cell receptor beta chain was documented in a study of blood T cell repertoires in COVID-19. Here immunoSEQ multiplex PCR was the method, and the copy in TCRdb shows in-frame clones only, minus some. The sample contains 80,000 to 90,000 clones, around 84% of which appear only once. Germline-derived CDR1 and CDR2 are LGHDT and YNNKEL (reference sequence). Trimming cost V 1 base and J 6 bases; bases outside gene matches: 11. CDR3 length: 17 amino acids. Sequences were obtained from peripheral blood. The V and J genes are TRBV3-1 (or the pseudogene TRBV3-2) and TRBJ2-2; 7 bases are a match to TRBD2. This TCR was sampled from a middle-aged man with acute or convalescent COVID-19. The chain's CDR3 is CASSQGMGGRFAGELFF. The DNA for the CDR3 is TGTGCCAGCAGCCAAGGGATGGGCGGGAGATTCGCCGGGGAGCTGTTTTTT.